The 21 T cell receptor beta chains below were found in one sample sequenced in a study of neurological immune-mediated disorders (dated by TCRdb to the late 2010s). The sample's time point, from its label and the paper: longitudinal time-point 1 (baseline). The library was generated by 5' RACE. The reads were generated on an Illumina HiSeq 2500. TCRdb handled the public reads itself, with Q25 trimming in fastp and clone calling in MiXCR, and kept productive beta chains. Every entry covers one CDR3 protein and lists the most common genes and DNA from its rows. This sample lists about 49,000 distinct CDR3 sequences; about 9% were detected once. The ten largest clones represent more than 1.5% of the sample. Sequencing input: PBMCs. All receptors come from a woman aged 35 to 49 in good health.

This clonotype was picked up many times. The CDR3 reads CASRNRGQAQPQHF. The CDR3 coding sequence is TGTGCCAGCAGAAACAGGGGGCAGGCTCAGCCCCAGCATTTT. V usage is TRBV6-1 and J usage is TRBJ1-5; 9 bases are shared with TRBD1. The J segment lost 6 bases and the V segment lost 6 bases, leaving 6 bases of the junction unmatched. Germline CDR1 is MNHNS and CDR2 is SASEGT. The CDR3 runs to 14 residues.

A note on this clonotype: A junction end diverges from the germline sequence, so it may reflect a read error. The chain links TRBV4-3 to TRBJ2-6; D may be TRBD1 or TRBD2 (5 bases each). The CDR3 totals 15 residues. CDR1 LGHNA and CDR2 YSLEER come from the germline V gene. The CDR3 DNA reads TGCGCCAGCACCCATAAAAAGGCCGGGGCCAAAGTCCTGACTTTC. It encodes CASTHKKAGAKVLTF.

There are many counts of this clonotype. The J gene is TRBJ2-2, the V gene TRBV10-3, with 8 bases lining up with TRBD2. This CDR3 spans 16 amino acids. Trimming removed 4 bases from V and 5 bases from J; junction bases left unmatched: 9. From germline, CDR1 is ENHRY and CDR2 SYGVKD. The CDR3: CAISALHGRGTGELFF. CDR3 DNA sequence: TGTGCCATCAGTGCGCTTCACGGGAGGGGTACCGGGGAGCTGTTTTTT.

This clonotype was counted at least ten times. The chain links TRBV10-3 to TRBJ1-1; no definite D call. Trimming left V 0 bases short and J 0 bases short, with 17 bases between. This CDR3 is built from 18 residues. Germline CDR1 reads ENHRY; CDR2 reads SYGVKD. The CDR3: CAISESLEVIRMNTEAFF. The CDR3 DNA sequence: TGTGCCATCAGTGAGTCTTTGGAGGTAATCCGTATGAACACTGAAGCTTTCTTT.

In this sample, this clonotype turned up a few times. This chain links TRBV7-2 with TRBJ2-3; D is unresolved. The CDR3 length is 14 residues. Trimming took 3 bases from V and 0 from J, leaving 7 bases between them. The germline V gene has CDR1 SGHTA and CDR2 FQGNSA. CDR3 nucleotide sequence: TGTGCCAGCAGCTTCCGGCAGAGCACAGATACGCAGTATTTT. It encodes CASSFRQSTDTQYF.

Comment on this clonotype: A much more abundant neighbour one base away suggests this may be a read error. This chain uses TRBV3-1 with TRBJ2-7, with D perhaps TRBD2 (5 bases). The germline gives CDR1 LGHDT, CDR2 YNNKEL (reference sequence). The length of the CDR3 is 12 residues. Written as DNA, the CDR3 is TGTTCCAGCAGCCATCCTCGGGCGGGGCAGTACTTC. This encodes CSSSHPRAGQYF.

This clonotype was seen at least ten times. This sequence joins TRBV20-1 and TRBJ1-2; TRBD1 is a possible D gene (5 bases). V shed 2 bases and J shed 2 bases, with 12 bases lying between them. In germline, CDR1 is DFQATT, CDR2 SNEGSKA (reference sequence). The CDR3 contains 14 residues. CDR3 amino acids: CSARPRGENYGYTF. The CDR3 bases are TGCAGTGCTAGACCCCGGGGGGAGAACTATGGCTACACCTTC.

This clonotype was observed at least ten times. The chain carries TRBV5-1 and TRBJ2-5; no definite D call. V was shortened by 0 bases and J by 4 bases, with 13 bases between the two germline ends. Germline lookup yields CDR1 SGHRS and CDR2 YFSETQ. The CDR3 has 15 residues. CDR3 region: CASSLDPGTPETQYF. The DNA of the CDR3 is TGCGCCAGCAGCTTGGATCCGGGCACCCCAGAGACCCAGTACTTC.

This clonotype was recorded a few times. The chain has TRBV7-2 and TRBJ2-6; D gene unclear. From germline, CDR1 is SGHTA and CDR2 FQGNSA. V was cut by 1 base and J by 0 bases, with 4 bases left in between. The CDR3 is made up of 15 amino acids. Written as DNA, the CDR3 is TGTGCCAGCAGCTTAGACCTCTCTGGGGCCAACGTCCTGACTTTC. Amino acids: CASSLDLSGANVLTF.

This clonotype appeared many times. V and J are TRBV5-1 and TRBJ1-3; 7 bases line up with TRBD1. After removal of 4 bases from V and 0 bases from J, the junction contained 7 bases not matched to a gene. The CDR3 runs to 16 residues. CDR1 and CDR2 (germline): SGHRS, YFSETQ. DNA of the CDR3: TGCGCCAGCAGCCCGGGACAGACGTACTCTGGAAACACCATATATTTT. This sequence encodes CASSPGQTYSGNTIYF.

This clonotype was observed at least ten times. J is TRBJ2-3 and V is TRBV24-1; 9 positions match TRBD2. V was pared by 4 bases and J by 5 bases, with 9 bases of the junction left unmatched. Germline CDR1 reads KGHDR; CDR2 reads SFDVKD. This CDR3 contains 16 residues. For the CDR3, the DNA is TGTGCCACCAGTGACATTAGCGGGAGTGATCGAGATACGCAGTATTTT. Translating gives CATSDISGSDRDTQYF.

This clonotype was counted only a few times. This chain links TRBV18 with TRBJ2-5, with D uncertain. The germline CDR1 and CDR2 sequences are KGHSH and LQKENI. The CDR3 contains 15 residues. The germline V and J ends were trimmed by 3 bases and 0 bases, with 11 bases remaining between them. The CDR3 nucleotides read TGTGCCAGCTCACCCCGGCCAGCAAACCAAGAGACCCAGTACTTC. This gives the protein CASSPRPANQETQYF.

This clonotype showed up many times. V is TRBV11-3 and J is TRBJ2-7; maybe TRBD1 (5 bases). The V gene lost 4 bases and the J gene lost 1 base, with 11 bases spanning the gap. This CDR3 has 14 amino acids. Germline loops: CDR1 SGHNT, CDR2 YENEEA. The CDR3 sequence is CASSWGRASYEQYF. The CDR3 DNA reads TGTGCCAGCAGCTGGGGCAGGGCATCCTACGAGCAGTACTTC.

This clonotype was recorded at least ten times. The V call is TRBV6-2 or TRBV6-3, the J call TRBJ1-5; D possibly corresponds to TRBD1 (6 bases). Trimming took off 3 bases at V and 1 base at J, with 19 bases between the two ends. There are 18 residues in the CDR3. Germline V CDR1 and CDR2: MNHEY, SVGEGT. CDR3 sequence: CASSYLTGRIGSNQPQHF. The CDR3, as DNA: TGTGCCAGCAGTTATCTGACAGGAAGGATCGGAAGCAATCAGCCCCAGCATTTT.

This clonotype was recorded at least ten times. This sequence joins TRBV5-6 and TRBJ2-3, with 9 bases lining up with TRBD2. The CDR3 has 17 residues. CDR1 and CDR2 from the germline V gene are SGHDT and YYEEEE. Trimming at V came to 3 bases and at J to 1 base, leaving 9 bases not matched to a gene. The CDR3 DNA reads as TGTGCCAGCAGCTGGAGACTAGCGGTTACGGGCACAGATACGCAGTATTTT. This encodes CASSWRLAVTGTDTQYF.

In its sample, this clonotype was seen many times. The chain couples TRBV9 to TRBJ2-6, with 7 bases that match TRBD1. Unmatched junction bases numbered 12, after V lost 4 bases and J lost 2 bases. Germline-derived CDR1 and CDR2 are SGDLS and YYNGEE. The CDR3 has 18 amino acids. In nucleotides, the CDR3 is TGTGCCAGCAGCCCCCGACAGGGAGTCGTTACTGGGGCCAACGTCCTGACTTTC. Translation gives CASSPRQGVVTGANVLTF.

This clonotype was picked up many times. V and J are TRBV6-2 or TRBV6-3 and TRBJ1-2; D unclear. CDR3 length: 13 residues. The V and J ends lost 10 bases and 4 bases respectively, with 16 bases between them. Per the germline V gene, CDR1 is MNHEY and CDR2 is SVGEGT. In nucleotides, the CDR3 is TGTGCCACCTCATACGCGGCCAGCTATGGCTACACCTTC. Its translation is CATSYAASYGYTF.

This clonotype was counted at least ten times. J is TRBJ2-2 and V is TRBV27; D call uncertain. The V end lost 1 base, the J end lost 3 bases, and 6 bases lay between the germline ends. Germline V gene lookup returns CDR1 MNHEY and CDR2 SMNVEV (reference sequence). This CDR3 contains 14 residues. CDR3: CASSLFRDTGELFF. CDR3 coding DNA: TGTGCCAGCAGTTTATTTAGAGACACCGGGGAGCTGTTTTTT.

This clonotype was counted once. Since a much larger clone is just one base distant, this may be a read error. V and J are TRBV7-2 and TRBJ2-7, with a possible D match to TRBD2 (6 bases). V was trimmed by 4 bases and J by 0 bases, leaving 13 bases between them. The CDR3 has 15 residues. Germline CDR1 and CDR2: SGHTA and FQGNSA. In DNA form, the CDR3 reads TGTGCCAGCAGCTGGGAGGCTAGTGGCTCCTACGAGCAGTACTTC. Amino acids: CASSWEASGSYEQYF.

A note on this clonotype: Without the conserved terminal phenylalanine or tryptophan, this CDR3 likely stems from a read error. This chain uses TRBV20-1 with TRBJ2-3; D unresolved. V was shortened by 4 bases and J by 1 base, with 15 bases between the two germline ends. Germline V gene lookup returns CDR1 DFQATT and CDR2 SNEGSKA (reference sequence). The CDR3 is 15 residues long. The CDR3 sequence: CSAIDVPAGTDTQYL. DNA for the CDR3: TGCAGTGCTATAGATGTTCCGGCGGGCACAGATACGCAGTATTTA.

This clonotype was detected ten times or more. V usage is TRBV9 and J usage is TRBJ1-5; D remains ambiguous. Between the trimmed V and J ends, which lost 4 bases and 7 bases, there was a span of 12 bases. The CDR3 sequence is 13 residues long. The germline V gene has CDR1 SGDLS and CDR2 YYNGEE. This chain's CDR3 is CASSLENGQPQHF. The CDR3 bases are TGTGCCAGCAGCCTGGAGAACGGGCAGCCCCAGCATTTT.